This T cell receptor (beta chain) derives from a study of beta chain features in type 1 diabetes. About this clone: What it binds is not known.

Study-wide findings and caveats: Sampled from patients, naive, central memory and Treg TCRB repertoires appeared more similar than those sampled from healthy donors. In all four CD4+ subsets, TCRB CDR3 length was significantly, moderately reduced in type 1 diabetes. At VDJ recombination sites, type 1 diabetes patients had fewer insertions and more deleted nucleotides.

Reverse transcribing all isolated RNA meant expressed TCRB transcripts were sequenced. The method was immunoSEQ multiplex PCR; TCRdb's version includes in-frame clones alone and lacks a portion of them. Found here are under 300,000 clones, around 26% of them singletons; the top ten hold 3.5% to 4.5%. Blood was drawn once from each donor into heparinised tubes. The draws averaged about 120 mL. The CDR3 consists of 15 residues. V shed 1 base, J shed 4 bases, and the junction held 0 bases outside the gene matches. Germline-derived CDR1 and CDR2 are SSHAT and FNYEAQ (reference sequence). J is TRBJ2-7 and V is TRBV7-7, with TRBD2 identical over 14 bases. The source material was central memory CD4+ T cells from blood. This clonotype was obtained from a man between 25 and 39 years old in good health. The DNA for the CDR3 is TGTGCCAGCAGCTTAGGACTAGCGGGAGGGTACGAGCAGTACTTC. The encoded protein is CASSLGLAGGYEQYF. Full variable domain (missing parts from reference TRBV7-7 and TRBJ2-7): GAGVSQSPRYKVTKRGQDVTLRCDPISSHATLYWYQQALGQGPEFLTYFNYEAQPDKSGLPSDRFSAERPEGSISTLTIQRTEQRDSAMYRCASSLGLAGGYEQYFGPGTRLTVT.